A single sample is the source of the 31 T cell receptor beta chains below, sequenced in a study of blood T cell repertoires in COVID-19. Method: immunoSEQ multiplex PCR; TCRdb's copy keeps in-frame clones and lacks some. This table holds about 250,000 clones, approximately 79% found once. Source material: peripheral blood. These receptors all come from an elderly woman with active or convalescent COVID-19.

This clone showed up just a few times. The chain recombines TRBV11-1 with TRBJ2-1; 8 bases agree with TRBD1. The CDR3 extends over 15 amino acids. Germline V gene data show CDR1 as SGHAT and CDR2 as FQDESV (reference sequence). The V gene end was trimmed by 3 bases and the J gene end by 7 bases; junction bases not matched to a gene: 8. CDR3 amino acids: CASSLDRVAGNEQFF. The CDR3 region has the DNA TGTGCCAGCAGCTTGGACAGGGTCGCAGGGAATGAGCAGTTCTTC.

The rearrangement uses TRBV28 and TRBJ2-7; perhaps TRBD1 as D (5 bases). Germline CDR1 and CDR2: MDHEN and SYDVKM. This CDR3 contains 13 residues. V dropped 1 base and J dropped 4 bases, with 8 bases sitting between them. For the CDR3, the DNA is TGTGCCAGCAGTTTATATCCAGGGTACGAGCAGTACTTC. Its protein product is CASSLYPGYEQYF.

This clone was observed a single time. The V and J genes are TRBV19 and TRBJ1-6; D is possibly TRBD1 (6 bases). Trimming stripped 3 bases from V and 5 bases from J, with 14 bases between. CDR1 is LNHDA and CDR2 is SQIVND in the germline V gene (reference sequence). The CDR3 covers 16 residues. The CDR3 sequence: CASSISYWTDNSPLHF. DNA of the CDR3: TGTGCCAGTAGTATCTCGTACTGGACAGATAATTCACCCCTCCACTTT.

The chain employs TRBV11-2 and TRBJ2-2, with D possibly being TRBD2 (6 bases). Germline V gene data show CDR1 as SGHAT and CDR2 as FQNNGV. The V end was cut by 7 bases, the J end by 3 bases, with 15 bases between. The CDR3 is made up of 15 amino acids. CDR3 nucleotides: TGTGCCAGCACTGATCGGGGGAAACACACCGGGGAGCTGTTTTTT. Protein sequence: CASTDRGKHTGELFF.

The genes are TRBV18 and TRBJ1-6; 8 bases fit TRBD1. Per germline, CDR1 KGHSH and CDR2 LQKENI. Losses at the gene ends were 6 bases for V and 9 bases for J; bases not matched to a gene: 4. The CDR3 is made up of 13 amino acids. CDR3 DNA sequence: TGTGCCAGCTCGCAGGGGGCAAGTTCACCCCTCCACTTT. Its translation is CASSQGASSPLHF.

The rearrangement uses TRBV5-4 and TRBJ2-2, with 9 bases matching TRBD1. This CDR3 has 13 residues. Germline V gene lookup returns CDR1 SGHNT and CDR2 YYREEE (reference sequence). V was pared by 3 bases and J by 10 bases, with 4 bases of the junction left unmatched. The CDR3 sequence is CASSSRTGEELFF. The CDR3, as DNA: TGTGCCAGCAGCTCCCGGACAGGGGAGGAGCTGTTTTTT.

The chain carries TRBV7-9 and TRBJ1-5; D ambiguous. In germline, CDR1 is SEHNR, CDR2 FQNEAQ (reference sequence). The CDR3 contains 17 residues. V was pared by 2 bases and J by 0 bases, with 14 bases between. CDR3: CASSLFVGGDSNQPQHF. For the CDR3, the DNA is TGTGCCAGCAGCTTATTCGTCGGAGGAGATAGCAATCAGCCCCAGCATTTT.

The gene calls are TRBV5-1 and TRBJ1-1, with TRBD1 matching over 10 bases. The V and J ends lost 3 bases and 1 base, in that order; junction bases with no gene match: 3. Germline values: CDR1 SGHRS, CDR2 YFSETQ. This CDR3 region has 15 residues. CDR3 in amino acids: CASSSRDRGNTEAFF. The CDR3, as DNA: TGCGCCAGCAGCTCCCGGGACAGGGGGAACACTGAAGCTTTCTTT.

This chain uses TRBV11-2 with TRBJ2-5, with 9 bases matching TRBD1. The CDR3 spans 18 residues. V trimming: 0 bases; J trimming: 1 base; junction bases outside the gene matches: 9. CDR1 is SGHAT and CDR2 is FQNNGV in the germline V gene. The CDR3: CASSLDQDRGIRQETQYF. DNA of the CDR3: TGTGCCAGCAGCTTAGATCAGGACAGGGGAATACGCCAAGAGACCCAGTACTTC.

V gene TRBV12-3 or TRBV12-4 combines with J gene TRBJ2-2, with D unresolved. The CDR3 length is 13 residues. V lost 2 bases and J 8 bases, leaving 9 bases between the germline ends. CDR3 sequence: CASSLLATGELFF. The DNA of the CDR3 is TGTGCCAGCAGTTTATTAGCTACTGGGGAGCTGTTTTTT.

The CDR3 sequence: CASSRTSGAQETQYF. CDR3 nucleotides: TGCGCCAGCTCGCGGACTAGCGGGGCTCAAGAGACCCAGTACTTC. This chain connects TRBV5-1 to TRBJ2-5, with 12 bases lining up with TRBD2. Trimming removed 7 bases from V and 2 bases from J; junction bases left unmatched: 6. The CDR3 has 15 residues. CDR1 and CDR2 (germline): SGHRS, YFSETQ.

This clone was detected only once. This sequence joins TRBV10-2 and TRBJ2-1; possible D gene TRBD2, 6 bases. The CDR3 covers 12 residues. V lost 7 bases and J lost 9, with 13 bases in between. Per germline, CDR1 WSHSY and CDR2 SAAADI. CDR3: CASTRGAFEQFF. The CDR3 region has the DNA TGCGCCAGCACGCGCGGGGCATTTGAGCAGTTCTTC.

The chain has TRBV5-6 and TRBJ2-4; 7 nucleotides match TRBD2. Per the germline V gene, CDR1 is SGHDT and CDR2 is YYEEEE. After removal of 4 bases from V and 12 bases from J, the junction contained 10 bases not matched to a gene. The length of the CDR3 is 13 residues. The CDR3 DNA reads as TGTGCCAGCAGCCCTGCCGGGGTAGCGGGTCAGTACTTC. It codes for CASSPAGVAGQYF.

CDR3 region: CASSLGLAGTGTGELFF. The CDR3 DNA is TGCGCCAGCAGCCTAGGACTAGCGGGGACAGGAACCGGGGAGCTGTTTTTT. The V call is TRBV5-1, the J call TRBJ2-2; 12 positions match TRBD2. V shed 4 bases, J shed 5 bases, and the junction held 9 bases outside the gene matches. The CDR3 has 17 residues. Germline V gene lookup returns CDR1 SGHRS and CDR2 YFSETQ.

The chain joins TRBV28 to TRBJ1-3; D unclear. The V gene's germline CDR1 is MDHEN and CDR2 SYDVKM. Between the trimmed V and J ends, which lost 3 bases and 3 bases, there was a span of 9 bases. CDR3 length equals 14 residues. CDR3 in amino acids: CASSFREVGNTIYF. CDR3 in DNA: TGTGCCAGCAGTTTCCGGGAGGTTGGAAACACCATATATTTT.

This clone showed up just once. This sequence joins TRBV15 and TRBJ1-5; D unclear. In germline, CDR1 is LNHNV, CDR2 YYDKDF (reference sequence). V was cut by 1 base and J by 7 bases, with 14 bases left in between. The CDR3 contains 15 residues. CDR3 residues: CATSRAHEGRQPQHF. CDR3 coding DNA: TGTGCCACCAGCAGAGCCCACGAGGGTAGACAGCCCCAGCATTTT.

This chain connects TRBV27 to TRBJ2-1; D is possibly TRBD2 (6 bases). Trimming took off 2 bases at V and 9 bases at J, with 11 bases between the two ends. Per germline, CDR1 MNHEY and CDR2 SMNVEV (reference sequence). The CDR3 consists of 13 residues. CDR3 sequence reads: CASSLGGVGEQFF. The CDR3 nucleotides read TGTGCCAGCAGTTTAGGAGGGGTGGGTGAGCAGTTCTTC.

The V call is TRBV5-1, the J call TRBJ2-5; D unclear. Looked up from germline, CDR1 is SGHRS and CDR2 is YFSETQ. Trimming took off 0 bases at V and 5 bases at J, with 17 bases between the two ends. This CDR3 contains 16 residues. The CDR3: CASSLAAAQPGETQYF. CDR3 bases: TGCGCCAGCAGCTTGGCAGCAGCCCAACCCGGGGAGACCCAGTACTTC.

The chain joins TRBV18 to TRBJ2-7; D gene ambiguous. This CDR3 is built from 12 residues. Trimming cost V 5 bases and J 3 bases, with 8 bases left between them. CDR1 and CDR2 from the germline V gene are KGHSH and LQKENI. The CDR3 DNA is TGTGCCAGCTCATCCAGTCTCTACGAGCAGTACTTC. Its translation: CASSSSLYEQYF.

The V and J genes are TRBV28 and TRBJ1-5; a weak D match, TRBD1 (5 bases). The germline V gene encodes CDR1 MDHEN and CDR2 SYDVKM. Trimming left V 6 bases short and J 2 bases short, with 14 bases between. The length of the CDR3 is 15 residues. Written as DNA, the CDR3 is TGTGCCAGCAGCCCGGGGGTTATAGGCAATCAGCCCCAGCATTTT. This sequence encodes CASSPGVIGNQPQHF.

This clone was seen once. CDR3 amino acids: CASSGGTSGNEQFF. CDR3 nucleotides: TGCGCCAGCAGTGGAGGGACTAGCGGGAATGAGCAGTTCTTC. V is TRBV10-1 and J is TRBJ2-1; 12 bases fit TRBD2. The CDR3 has 14 amino acids. Germline CDR1 reads WNHNN; CDR2 reads SYGVQD (reference sequence). Trimming cost V 4 bases and J 7 bases; bases outside gene matches: 2.

The chain has TRBV29-1 and TRBJ2-7; 7 bases are a match to TRBD1. Germline trimming cut 7 bases from V and 2 bases from J; bases unmatched to any gene: 5. CDR3 length: 12 residues. In germline, CDR1 is SQVTM, CDR2 ANQGSEA. CDR3: CSAAGTAYEQYF. The CDR3 coding sequence is TGCAGCGCGGCCGGGACAGCCTACGAGCAGTACTTC.

The V gene is TRBV2, the J gene TRBJ2-1, with D hard to call. The CDR3 runs to 13 residues. Per the germline V gene, CDR1 is SNHLY and CDR2 is FYNNEI. V lost 5 bases to trimming and J lost 2 bases, with 7 bases between them. The CDR3 sequence is CASSRGAYNEQFF. The CDR3 DNA follows: TGTGCCAGCAGTCGAGGAGCCTACAATGAGCAGTTCTTC. Looking up the rest from reference TRBV2 and TRBJ2-1 gives the full variable domain: EPEVTQTPSHQVTQMGQEVILRCVPISNHLYFYWYRQILGQKVEFLVSFYNNEISEKSEIFDDQFSVERPDGSNFTLKIRSTKLEDSAMYFCASSRGAYNEQFFGPGTRLTVL.

This chain joins TRBV28 and TRBJ2-5; the match to TRBD1 covers 7 bases. The CDR3 contains 18 residues. Trimming removed 6 bases from V and 2 bases from J; junction bases left unmatched: 18. CDR1 is MDHEN, CDR2 SYDVKM, per germline. CDR3 in DNA: TGTGCCAGCAGCTACCTTGGGGCCGGGACAGATAAACAAGAGACCCAGTACTTC. This gives the protein CASSYLGAGTDKQETQYF.

The V gene is TRBV21-1, the J gene TRBJ1-5; no DNA check was done on the table's D call, TRBD1. TRBV21-1 corresponds to a pseudogene. There are 17 residues in the CDR3. As DNA, the CDR3 is TGTGCCAGCGGGGGTCCGGAACAGGGGAATAGCAATCAGCCCCAGCATTTT. It specifies CASGGPEQGNSNQPQHF.

The chain couples TRBV6-5 to TRBJ2-4; 15 bases map to TRBD2. This CDR3 spans 16 amino acids. Looked up from germline, CDR1 is MNHEY and CDR2 is SVGAGI. V lost 4 bases, J lost 6 bases, and 4 bases stayed unmatched. The CDR3 spells CASSLGLAGGANIQYF. The CDR3 DNA follows: TGTGCCAGCAGTTTAGGACTAGCGGGGGGGGCAAACATTCAGTACTTC.

This chain uses TRBV5-1 with TRBJ1-4; 7 bases match TRBD1. Trimming took 4 bases from V and 0 from J; bases not matched to a gene: 9. The CDR3 extends over 17 amino acids. Germline loops: CDR1 SGHRS, CDR2 YFSETQ. For the CDR3, the DNA is TGCGCCAGCAGCGCGGGACAGCTAGAATCAACTAATGAAAAACTGTTTTTT. It encodes CASSAGQLESTNEKLFF.

The rearrangement uses TRBV12-3 or TRBV12-4 and TRBJ1-1, with D tentatively TRBD1 (6 bases). Trimming stripped 7 bases from V and 11 bases from J, with 20 bases between. This CDR3 is 13 amino acids long. Here the CDR3 reads CASTASGGRVAFF. DNA for the CDR3: TGTGCCAGCACTGCGAGTGGGGGCAGGGTGGCTTTCTTT.

The chain employs TRBV5-1 and TRBJ2-5; no clear D. Germline CDR1 is SGHRS and CDR2 is YFSETQ. Trimming stripped 0 bases from V and 5 bases from J, with 11 bases between. CDR3 size: 14 residues. The chain's CDR3 is CASSLAQVGETQYF. DNA for the CDR3: TGCGCCAGCAGCTTGGCGCAGGTCGGTGAGACCCAGTACTTC. Full variable domain (outside the CDR3, taken from reference TRBV5-1 and TRBJ2-5): KAGVTQTPRYLIKTRGQQVTLSCSPISGHRSVSWYQQTPGQGLQFLFEYFSETQRNKGNFPGRFSGRQFSNSRSEMNVSTLELGDSALYLCASSLAQVGETQYFGPGTRLLVL.

V usage is TRBV5-8 and J usage is TRBJ1-5; a weak D match, TRBD1 (6 bases). The germline V gene encodes CDR1 SGHTS and CDR2 YDEGEE. The CDR3 loop spans 12 amino acids. With 4 bases removed from V and 5 bases from J, the gap between germline ends came to 7 bases. The CDR3 DNA reads as TGTGCCAGCAGCGGACAGTATCAGCCCCAGCATTTT. Protein sequence: CASSGQYQPQHF.

This clone was observed a few times. The chain employs TRBV7-8 and TRBJ1-2, with D unresolved. The V end lost 6 bases, the J end lost 5 bases, and 13 bases lay between the germline ends. The CDR3 has 13 amino acids. Germline loops: CDR1 SGHVS, CDR2 FQNEAQ. The CDR3 DNA reads as TGTGCCAGCAGACCCCAGGAGGGTTATGGCTACACCTTC. Its translation is CASRPQEGYGYTF.